One sample yielded the 29 T cell receptor beta chains listed below, sequenced in a study of T cell responses to AZD1222 COVID-19 vaccine. TCRdb keeps only in-frame clones here, not all; method: immunoSEQ multiplex PCR. The sample has about 110,000 clones, 70% to 90% seen once. Sequencing was performed on peripheral blood, taken on day 0 of AZD1222 vaccination. Receptor source: an adult in good health.

With respect to this clone: Other DNA variants within this sample encode the same CDR3. The V gene is TRBV28, the J gene TRBJ1-2; TRBD1 is a possible D gene (5 bases). The CDR3 runs to 13 residues. The germline CDR1 and CDR2 sequences are MDHEN and SYDVKM. Trimming pared 7 bases from V and 4 bases from J, leaving 13 bases between. Here the CDR3 reads CASTGGGTYGYTF. CDR3 nucleotides: TGTGCCAGCACAGGAGGTGGGACCTATGGCTACACCTTC.

The genes are TRBV7-6 and TRBJ2-7; D remains unclear. Germline CDR1 SGHVS, CDR2 FNYEAQ. The germline V and J ends were trimmed by 2 bases and 6 bases, with 17 bases remaining between them. The CDR3 has 15 residues. This CDR3 reads CASSLSDMLLREQYF. CDR3 nucleotides: TGTGCCAGCAGCTTATCGGATATGCTGCTCCGCGAGCAGTACTTC.

This clone was observed a single time. The CDR3 sequence: CASSLGEYGYTF. The CDR3 nucleotides read TGTGCCAGCAGTTTGGGTGAATATGGCTACACCTTC. This rearrangement joins TRBV28 to TRBJ1-2; no reliable D call. Germline V CDR1 and CDR2: MDHEN, SYDVKM. CDR3 length equals 12 residues. Trimming took off 3 bases at V and 5 bases at J, with 7 bases between the two ends.

This sequence joins TRBV5-1 and TRBJ2-3; 8 bases align to TRBD1. Germline CDR1 SGHRS, CDR2 YFSETQ. This CDR3 has 15 amino acids. Germline trimming cut 4 bases from V and 0 bases from J; bases unmatched to any gene: 4. CDR3 region: CASSKWTGSTDTQYF. Written as DNA, the CDR3 is TGCGCCAGCAGCAAGTGGACAGGGAGCACAGATACGCAGTATTTT.

V gene TRBV9 combines with J gene TRBJ2-1; TRBD2 matches at 7 bases. The CDR3 runs 15 residues. The V and J ends lost 6 bases and 9 bases, in that order; junction bases with no gene match: 15. Germline values: CDR1 SGDLS, CDR2 YYNGEE. The CDR3 region has the DNA TGTGCCAGCAAGAGTGAGAGTCAGGGAGGGAGTGAGCAGTTCTTC. It yields the protein CASKSESQGGSEQFF.

In its sample, this clone ranks as medium-sized. The chain employs TRBV4-2 and TRBJ1-2; TRBD1 matches at 7 bases. CDR3 size: 16 residues. Germline V gives CDR1 LGHNA, CDR2 YNFKEQ. Trimming removed 3 bases from V and 7 bases from J; junction bases left unmatched: 14. The CDR3: CASSQSLQGLVGGYTF. CDR3 coding DNA: TGTGCCAGCAGCCAGAGTTTACAGGGGTTAGTGGGTGGCTACACCTTC.

The DNA for the CDR3 is TGTGCCTGTGGACAGGGTTACACTGAAGCTTTCTTT. Amino acid sequence: CACGQGYTEAFF. The V call is TRBV30, the J call TRBJ1-1; 8 bases align to TRBD1. The germline gives CDR1 GTSNPN, CDR2 SVGIG (reference sequence). With 6 bases clipped from V and 3 bases from J, the junction kept 3 bases outside the gene matches. There are 12 residues in the CDR3.

V is TRBV16 and J is TRBJ2-3; 8 bases map to TRBD2. The J segment lost 1 base and the V segment lost 4 bases, leaving 7 bases of the junction unmatched. This CDR3 is built from 16 residues. Germline V gene data show CDR1 as KGHSY and CDR2 as FQNENV. The CDR3 spells CASSPSGGERTDTQYF. CDR3 nucleotides: TGTGCCAGCAGCCCGTCGGGGGGGGAACGCACAGATACGCAGTATTTT.

The rearrangement links TRBV5-6 to TRBJ1-5; D not certain. Germline CDR1 reads SGHDT; CDR2 reads YYEEEE. Trimming stripped 6 bases from V and 6 bases from J, with 10 bases between. The CDR3 has 12 residues. The chain's CDR3 is CASTSIGQPQHF. CDR3 coding DNA: TGTGCCAGCACCTCGATCGGTCAGCCCCAGCATTTT.

The gene calls are TRBV7-9 and TRBJ2-5; no firm D call. This CDR3 is built from 11 residues. The V and J ends lost 5 bases and 9 bases respectively, with 10 bases between them. Germline lookup yields CDR1 SEHNR and CDR2 FQNEAQ (reference sequence). CDR3 bases: TGTGCCAGCAGCCCCCCCGGCCCCCAGTACTTC. It yields the protein CASSPPGPQYF.

V and J are TRBV11-2 and TRBJ2-2; 7 bases align to TRBD1. Germline CDR1 is SGHAT and CDR2 is FQNNGV. Unmatched junction bases numbered 3, after V lost 5 bases and J lost 0 bases. The CDR3 length is 15 residues. CDR3: CASSPGTANTGELFF. The CDR3 DNA reads as TGTGCCAGCAGCCCCGGGACAGCGAACACCGGGGAGCTGTTTTTT.

The chain recombines TRBV30 with TRBJ1-5, with TRBD1 as a possible D gene (5 bases). The germline CDR1 and CDR2 sequences are GTSNPN and SVGIG (reference sequence). The V gene lost 2 bases and the J gene lost 6 bases, with 11 bases spanning the gap. The CDR3 runs to 13 residues. The CDR3 spells CAWSPQGGQPQHF. The DNA of the CDR3 is TGTGCCTGGAGTCCCCAGGGTGGTCAGCCCCAGCATTTT.

V and J are TRBV27 and TRBJ1-2; 11 bases line up with TRBD1. The trim removed 6 bases at V and 7 bases at J, leaving 7 bases unmatched. This CDR3 comprises 14 residues. Germline assignment: CDR1 MNHEY and CDR2 SMNVEV (reference sequence). CDR3 residues: CASSRDRGEGGYTF. In nucleotides, the CDR3 is TGTGCCAGCAGCAGGGACAGGGGGGAAGGTGGCTACACCTTC.

This clone has only one observation. V usage is TRBV12-3 or TRBV12-4 and J usage is TRBJ1-4; D may be TRBD1 (5 bases). V shed 4 bases and J shed 13 bases, with 10 bases lying between them. This CDR3 region has 11 residues. CDR3 DNA: TGTGCCAGCAGTTCTACTGGGGGACTGTTTTTT. Amino acid sequence: CASSSTGGLFF.

The chain employs TRBV7-8 and TRBJ2-3; 12 bases map to TRBD2. This CDR3 contains 17 residues. Losses at the gene ends were 2 bases for V and 5 bases for J; bases not matched to a gene: 8. Germline V gene data show CDR1 as SGHVS and CDR2 as FQNEAQ. The CDR3 loop reads CASSLWLAGGQKDTQYF. The CDR3 coding sequence is TGTGCCAGCAGCTTATGGCTAGCGGGGGGGCAGAAAGATACGCAGTATTTT. Supplemented by reference TRBV7-8 and TRBJ2-3, the full variable domain reads GAGVSQSPRYKVAKRGQDVALRCDPISGHVSLFWYQQALGQGPEFLTYFQNEAQLDKSGLPSDRFFAERPEGSVSTLKIQRTQQEDSAVYLCASSLWLAGGQKDTQYFGPGTRLTVL.

This clone was seen once. The V gene is TRBV21-1, the J gene TRBJ2-1; the DNA was not compared with TRBD2, the D call given in the table. TRBV21-1 is a pseudogene. The CDR3 is 15 amino acids. CDR3 nucleotide sequence: TGTGCCAGCAGCAACGGGGAGGGGGTGTACAATGAGCAGTTCTTC. This sequence encodes CASSNGEGVYNEQFF.

This clone was detected a few times. The genes are TRBV6-5 and TRBJ2-7; D gene unclear. There are 13 residues in the CDR3. Per the germline V gene, CDR1 is MNHEY and CDR2 is SVGAGI. V was cut by 9 bases and J by 2 bases, with 14 bases left in between. CDR3 in DNA: TGTGCCAGTCATGCCGGGTTCCCCTACGAGCAGTACTTC. As protein: CASHAGFPYEQYF.

The chain recombines TRBV7-9 with TRBJ2-6, with a possible D match to TRBD2 (7 bases). With 7 bases removed from V and 0 bases from J, the gap between germline ends came to 16 bases. Germline CDR1 and CDR2: SEHNR and FQNEAQ (reference sequence). The CDR3 contains 17 residues. The CDR3 DNA sequence: TGTGCCAGCATCCCTAGGGGGGGGAGCTCTGGGGCCAACGTCCTGACTTTC. Translating gives CASIPRGGSSGANVLTF.

This clone occurred a few times. The V gene is TRBV5-8, the J gene TRBJ1-3, with 7 bases matching TRBD1. After removal of 2 bases from V and 0 bases from J, the junction contained 8 bases not matched to a gene. Looked up from germline, CDR1 is SGHTS and CDR2 is YDEGEE. The CDR3 extends over 17 amino acids. CDR3 loop: CASSFGGQSYSGNTIYF. The CDR3 DNA follows: TGTGCCAGCAGCTTTGGGGGACAGAGCTACTCTGGAAACACCATATATTTT. Full variable domain (remainder filled in from reference TRBV5-8 and TRBJ1-3): EAGVTQSPTHLIKTRGQQATLRCSPISGHTSVYWYQQALGLGLQFLLWYDEGEERNRGNFPPRFSGRQFPNYSSELNVNALELEDSALYLCASSFGGQSYSGNTIYFGEGSWLTVV.

The V and J genes are TRBV29-1 and TRBJ2-7, with 7 positions matching TRBD1. Trimming at V came to 4 bases and at J to 6 bases, leaving 3 bases not matched to a gene. The CDR3 has 11 amino acids. Germline values: CDR1 SQVTM, CDR2 ANQGSEA. CDR3 sequence (DNA): TGCAGCGTTGCCCCAGGGGGCGAGCAGTACTTC. Protein sequence: CSVAPGGEQYF.

The chain joins TRBV6-5 to TRBJ1-1, with D unresolved. With 7 bases removed from V and 3 bases from J, the gap between germline ends came to 6 bases. There are 11 residues in the CDR3. The germline CDR1 and CDR2 sequences are MNHEY and SVGAGI. The CDR3 DNA is TGTGCCAGCATACGGTACACTGAAGCTTTCTTT. As protein: CASIRYTEAFF.

The V call is TRBV2, the J call TRBJ1-2, with 8 bases matching TRBD1. Germline V gene data show CDR1 as SNHLY and CDR2 as FYNNEI. The length of the CDR3 is 13 residues. V shed 6 bases and J 5 bases; nucleotides not matched to a gene: 5. CDR3 DNA sequence: TGTGCCAGCAGCGCACAGGGGGGGTATGGCTACACCTTC. Residues: CASSAQGGYGYTF.

This clone was recorded once. Additional DNA sequences in this sample encode the identical CDR3. This chain connects TRBV2 to TRBJ2-3; D tentatively fits TRBD1 or TRBD2 (7 bases each). V was pared by 5 bases and J by 3 bases, with 15 bases between. CDR3 length equals 15 residues. From germline, CDR1 is SNHLY and CDR2 FYNNEI. The CDR3: CASSSRQGGTDTQYF. DNA for the CDR3: TGTGCCAGCAGTTCTAGACAGGGAGGGACAGATACGCAGTATTTT.

This rearrangement joins TRBV19 to TRBJ2-6, with D uncertain. The CDR3 has 16 amino acids. Germline-derived CDR1 and CDR2 are LNHDA and SQIVND (reference sequence). V lost 3 bases and J lost 2, with 11 bases in between. CDR3 in DNA: TGTGCCAGTAGTATCCGTTGGCCACCTGGGGCCAACGTCCTGACTTTC. Translating it yields CASSIRWPPGANVLTF.

This sequence joins TRBV28 and TRBJ1-4; D gene uncertain. V was cut by 5 bases and J by 0 bases, with 7 bases left in between. Per the germline V gene, CDR1 is MDHEN and CDR2 is SYDVKM. The CDR3 loop spans 14 amino acids. CDR3 bases: TGTGCCAGCAGTCACCCCACAACTAATGAAAAACTGTTTTTT. Translation gives CASSHPTTNEKLFF.

This rearrangement joins TRBV19 to TRBJ1-6, with a tentative D call TRBD1 (5 bases). With 6 bases removed from V and 7 bases from J, the gap between germline ends came to 19 bases. This CDR3 is 16 amino acids long. Germline values: CDR1 LNHDA, CDR2 SQIVND (reference sequence). CDR3 DNA sequence: TGTGCCAGTAGCCGTGACGTATTGGGGGGAAATTCACCCCTCCACTTT. As protein: CASSRDVLGGNSPLHF.

The chain joins TRBV28 to TRBJ2-3; 13 positions agree with TRBD2. J gave up 5 bases and V 6 bases, and 11 bases lay outside the gene matches. The CDR3 totals 17 residues. Germline V gives CDR1 MDHEN, CDR2 SYDVKM. This chain's CDR3 is CASRLGTSGTRGDTQYF. The CDR3 region has the DNA TGTGCCAGCAGGCTCGGGACTAGCGGGACCAGAGGAGATACGCAGTATTTT. The full variable domain, completed using reference TRBV28 and TRBJ2-3, is DVKVTQSSRYLVKRTGEKVFLECVQDMDHENMFWYRQDPGLGLRLIYFSYDVKMKEKGDIPEGYSVSREKKERFSLILESASTNQTSMYLCASRLGTSGTRGDTQYFGPGTRLTVL.

Comments on this clone: The sample holds other DNA sequences that translate to the same CDR3. The rearrangement links TRBV28 to TRBJ2-7; a weak D match, TRBD2 (6 bases). From germline, CDR1 is MDHEN and CDR2 SYDVKM. The CDR3 has 12 residues. The V end lost 6 bases, the J end lost 3 bases, and 9 bases lay between the germline ends. CDR3 region: CASRAGSYEQYF. Written as DNA, the CDR3 is TGTGCCAGCAGGGCGGGGAGCTACGAGCAGTACTTC. The entire variable domain, with the rest obtained from reference TRBV28 and TRBJ2-7, is as follows: DVKVTQSSRYLVKRTGEKVFLECVQDMDHENMFWYRQDPGLGLRLIYFSYDVKMKEKGDIPEGYSVSREKKERFSLILESASTNQTSMYLCASRAGSYEQYFGPGTRLTVT.

J is TRBJ2-7 and V is TRBV4-1; D might be TRBD2 (5 bases). The CDR3 has 13 amino acids. Deletions cut 1 base from V and 3 bases from J, with 7 bases between. Germline assignment: CDR1 MGHRA and CDR2 YSYEKL. This CDR3 reads CASSQVASYEQYF. The DNA for the CDR3 is TGCGCCAGCAGCCAAGTAGCGAGCTACGAGCAGTACTTC.